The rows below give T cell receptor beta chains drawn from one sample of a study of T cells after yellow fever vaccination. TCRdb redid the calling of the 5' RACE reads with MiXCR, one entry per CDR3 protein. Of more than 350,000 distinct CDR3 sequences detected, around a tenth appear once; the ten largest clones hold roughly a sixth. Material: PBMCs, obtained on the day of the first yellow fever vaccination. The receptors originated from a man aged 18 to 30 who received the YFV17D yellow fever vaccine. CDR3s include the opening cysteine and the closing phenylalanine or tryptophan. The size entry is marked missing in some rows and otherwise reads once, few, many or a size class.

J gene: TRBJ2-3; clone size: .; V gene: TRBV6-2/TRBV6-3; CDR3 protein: CASKWLATDTQYF
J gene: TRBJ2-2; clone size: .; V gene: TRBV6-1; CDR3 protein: CASSPETSRAGELFF
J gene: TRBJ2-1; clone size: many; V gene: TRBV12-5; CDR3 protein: CASGSLLAGPYNEQFF
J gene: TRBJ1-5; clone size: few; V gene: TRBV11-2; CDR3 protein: CASSLGQVEKPQHF
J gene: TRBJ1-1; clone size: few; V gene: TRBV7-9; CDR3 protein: CASSPRQDHEAFF
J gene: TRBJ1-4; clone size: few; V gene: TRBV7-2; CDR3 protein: CASSSQPGTGAEKLFF
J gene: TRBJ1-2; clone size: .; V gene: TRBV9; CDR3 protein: CASSLPLAANYGYTF
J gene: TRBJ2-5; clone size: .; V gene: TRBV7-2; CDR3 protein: CASRQRDQGGRETQYF
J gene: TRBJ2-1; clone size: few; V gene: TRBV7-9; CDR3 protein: CASSETRGVAYNEQFF
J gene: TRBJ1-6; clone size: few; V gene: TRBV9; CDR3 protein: CASRGQVNSPLHF
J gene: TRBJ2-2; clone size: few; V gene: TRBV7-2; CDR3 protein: CASSPARGNTGELFF
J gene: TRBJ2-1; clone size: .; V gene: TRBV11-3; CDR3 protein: CASSLDGGRTFF
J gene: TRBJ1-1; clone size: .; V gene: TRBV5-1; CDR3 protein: CASSRWTGGFTEAFF